These 12 T cell receptor beta chains came from one sample sequenced in a study of cytomegalovirus exposure and HLA in healthy donors. Primers: 60 Vbeta forward and 13 Jbeta reverse. Clones were read by immunoSEQ multiplex PCR, and TCRdb kept only the in-frame ones, dropping some. The data show some 20,000 clones, with about 77% seen just once and 3.7% held by the top ten. Sequenced input: PBMCs. Receptors originate from a man aged 18-30 years in good health and CMV-seronegative.

The V call is TRBV29-1, the J call TRBJ1-1; D possibly corresponds to TRBD1 (5 bases). Trimming stripped 5 bases from V and 4 bases from J, with 14 bases between. CDR3 size: 13 residues. Germline CDR1 is SQVTM and CDR2 is ANQGSEA. CDR3 sequence: CSVLGYGGTEAFF. For the CDR3, the DNA is TGCAGCGTTCTGGGGTACGGGGGCACTGAAGCTTTCTTT.

The genes are TRBV6-5 and TRBJ1-2, with D possibly being TRBD1 (6 bases). This CDR3 has 15 residues. Trimming took off 6 bases at V and 2 bases at J, with 16 bases between the two ends. Per the germline V gene, CDR1 is MNHEY and CDR2 is SVGAGI. The CDR3: CASSRTLDRNYGYTF. CDR3 coding DNA: TGTGCCAGCAGCCGGACGCTCGACAGGAACTATGGCTACACCTTC.

The V and J genes are TRBV29-1 and TRBJ1-2; D gene uncertain. The CDR3 runs to 12 residues. The germline V gene has CDR1 SQVTM and CDR2 ANQGSEA. The V end was cut by 7 bases, the J end by 6 bases, with 15 bases between. CDR3 residues: CSDQTSQHGYTF. Written as DNA, the CDR3 is TGCAGCGATCAGACAAGTCAGCATGGCTACACCTTC.

The chain couples TRBV5-1 to TRBJ2-5; D is uncertain. The CDR3 loop spans 14 amino acids. The V and J ends lost 0 bases and 1 base respectively, with 7 bases between them. Germline CDR1 is SGHRS and CDR2 is YFSETQ. The CDR3 sequence is CASSLARFQETQYF. Written as DNA, the CDR3 is TGCGCCAGCAGCTTGGCCCGGTTCCAAGAGACCCAGTACTTC.

The rearrangement links TRBV6-1 to TRBJ1-2; TRBD1 matches at 10 bases. The CDR3 loop spans 14 amino acids. Looked up from germline, CDR1 is MNHNS and CDR2 is SASEGT. V lost 5 bases and J lost 6; bases outside the gene matches: 6. CDR3: CASSWTGGQNGYTF. CDR3 in DNA: TGTGCCAGCAGTTGGACAGGGGGTCAGAATGGCTACACCTTC.

The V and J genes are TRBV6-1 and TRBJ1-5, with D tentatively TRBD1 (5 bases). The CDR3 totals 15 residues. From germline, CDR1 is MNHNS and CDR2 SASEGT. Trimming shortened V by 4 bases and J by 2 bases, and 12 bases separated the two germline ends. CDR3 nucleotides: TGTGCCAGCAGTGCCTCGGGGGACGGCAATCAGCCCCAGCATTTT. Its translation: CASSASGDGNQPQHF.

V is TRBV7-6 and J is TRBJ2-1; TRBD2 might be the D (5 bases). The CDR3 length is 13 residues. V was cut by 5 bases and J by 4 bases, with 9 bases left in between. Per the germline V gene, CDR1 is SGHVS and CDR2 is FNYEAQ. The CDR3 loop reads CASSPPGYNEQFF. The CDR3 nucleotides read TGTGCCAGCAGCCCCCCGGGGTACAATGAGCAGTTCTTC.

The chain employs TRBV19 and TRBJ1-4, with D perhaps TRBD1 (5 bases). The germline V gene has CDR1 LNHDA and CDR2 SQIVND (reference sequence). This CDR3 region has 14 residues. With 10 bases removed from V and 7 bases from J, the gap between germline ends came to 19 bases. Written as DNA, the CDR3 is TGTGCCACCGCAGGGTTGGGTCTGGCTGAAAAACTGTTTTTT. Residues: CATAGLGLAEKLFF.

This clone turned up a few times. The J gene is TRBJ1-2, the V gene TRBV30, with 7 bases matching TRBD1. Per germline, CDR1 GTSNPN and CDR2 SVGIG (reference sequence). Losses at the gene ends were 4 bases for V and 4 bases for J; bases not matched to a gene: 15. The CDR3 loop spans 16 amino acids. CDR3 in DNA: TGTGCCTGGACAATATCTGCCGGGACAGACCTCTATGGCTACACCTTC. It translates to CAWTISAGTDLYGYTF. Drawing the rest from reference TRBV30 and TRBJ1-2, the complete variable domain is SQTIHQWPATLVQPVGSPLSLECTVEGTSNPNLYWYRQAAGRGLQLLFYSVGIGQISSEVPQNLSASRPQDRQFILSSKKLLLSDSGFYLCAWTISAGTDLYGYTFGSGTRLTVV.

The gene calls are TRBV6-5 and TRBJ2-6; D remains ambiguous. The V and J ends lost 6 bases and 0 bases respectively, with 6 bases between them. CDR3 size: 14 residues. From germline, CDR1 is MNHEY and CDR2 SVGAGI. CDR3 nucleotides: TGTGCCAGCAGGGCAGGCTCTGGGGCCAACGTCCTGACTTTC. Encoded protein: CASRAGSGANVLTF.

This clone was seen a handful of times. This chain uses TRBV7-8 with TRBJ1-5; weak D call: TRBD1 (5 bases). The V end was cut by 3 bases, the J end by 6 bases, with 21 bases between. CDR3 length: 17 amino acids. Germline values: CDR1 SGHVS, CDR2 FQNEAQ. Here the CDR3 reads CASSLLSAGPGGQPQHF. For the CDR3, the DNA is TGTGCCAGCAGCTTGTTGTCGGCAGGCCCGGGGGGTCAGCCCCAGCATTTT.

The CDR3 DNA reads TGTGCCAGCAGTGGACAGGGTACGGACATTCAGTACTTC. Translating gives CASSGQGTDIQYF. V usage is TRBV2 and J usage is TRBJ2-4; 7 bases map to TRBD1. In germline, CDR1 is SNHLY, CDR2 FYNNEI. J gave up 8 bases and V 4 bases, and 5 bases lay outside the gene matches. The CDR3 totals 13 residues.